The next 9 T cell receptor beta chains were all read from a single sample in a study of response to subunit inactivated influenza vaccine. Each CDR3 protein gets one entry after TCRdb re-called the RT-PCR reads with MiXCR. The sample records 610,000 or so distinct CDR3 sequences, about 15% being singletons. The material sequenced was PBMCs from blood, taken roughly 13 days after vaccination. These receptors were obtained from a man in his fifties who received an inactivated influenza vaccine.

This clonotype was seen only a few times. The genes are TRBV20-1 and TRBJ2-7; 10 bases agree with TRBD1. The CDR3 consists of 13 residues. CDR1 and CDR2 (germline): DFQATT, SNEGSKA (reference sequence). J gave up 3 bases and V 3 bases, and 2 bases lay outside the gene matches. The CDR3 nucleotides read TGCAGTGCTAGCGGGACAGGGGTCTACGAGCAGTACTTC. Its protein is CSASGTGVYEQYF.

The V gene is TRBV10-3, the J gene TRBJ2-5, with 8 bases matching TRBD2. Losses at the gene ends were 4 bases for V and 7 bases for J; bases not matched to a gene: 8. CDR1 ENHRY and CDR2 SYGVKD come from the germline V gene. This CDR3 is built from 14 residues. The CDR3 DNA reads as TGTGCCATCAGTGGGACTAGCACGGAGCTGACCCAGTACTTC. It translates to CAISGTSTELTQYF.

This clonotype was observed a handful of times. The chain has TRBV7-9 and TRBJ1-1; no definite D call. This CDR3 region has 16 residues. Per the germline V gene, CDR1 is SEHNR and CDR2 is FQNEAQ (reference sequence). V lost 1 base, J lost 1 base, and 13 bases lay in between. CDR3 bases: TGTGCCAGCAGCTTAGGGTTAACGGGATCGAACACTGAAGCTTTCTTT. Translated, it gives CASSLGLTGSNTEAFF.

This clonotype was picked up a small number of times. The gene calls are TRBV9 and TRBJ2-1, with 9 positions matching TRBD2. Trimming removed 0 bases from V and 4 bases from J; junction bases left unmatched: 2. This CDR3 spans 15 amino acids. From germline, CDR1 is SGDLS and CDR2 YYNGEE. The CDR3 DNA reads TGTGCCAGCAGCGTAGTTAGCGGGGGATACAATGAGCAGTTCTTC. This codes for CASSVVSGGYNEQFF.

The rearrangement uses TRBV4-3 and TRBJ2-4; unclear D gene. V shed 0 bases and J shed 0 bases, with 6 bases lying between them. Germline V CDR1 and CDR2: LGHNA, YSLEER. The CDR3 spans 15 residues. DNA of the CDR3: TGCGCCAGCAGCCAAGATCATCTAGCCAAAAACATTCAGTACTTC. Protein sequence: CASSQDHLAKNIQYF.

The genes are TRBV29-1 and TRBJ2-7; the match to TRBD2 covers 9 bases. Germline loops: CDR1 SQVTM, CDR2 ANQGSEA. Trimming took 4 bases from V and 7 from J; bases not matched to a gene: 8. The CDR3 spans 13 residues. The CDR3, as DNA: TGCAGCGTTGCCGGGACTAGCCTAACAGAGCAGTACTTC. Translating it yields CSVAGTSLTEQYF.

The chain recombines TRBV24-1 with TRBJ1-5; D gene unclear. Germline loops: CDR1 KGHDR, CDR2 SFDVKD. The CDR3 contains 14 residues. The V and J ends lost 2 bases and 7 bases respectively, with 11 bases between them. The CDR3 protein is CATSDYRSHQPQHF. Written as DNA, the CDR3 is TGTGCCACCAGTGATTATCGGTCCCACCAGCCCCAGCATTTT.

The sample holds many counts of this clonotype. The V call is TRBV10-3, the J call TRBJ2-3, with a possible D match to TRBD2 (5 bases). The CDR3 consists of 11 residues. Deletions cut 9 bases from V and 1 base from J, with 5 bases between. Germline V gene lookup returns CDR1 ENHRY and CDR2 SYGVKD. The CDR3, as DNA: TGTGCCATTAGCGGCACAGATACGCAGTATTTT. It specifies CAISGTDTQYF.

This clonotype occurred many times. V is TRBV9 and J is TRBJ2-1, with 10 bases identical to TRBD1. With V trimmed by 1 base and J by 8 bases, 9 bases remained unmatched. The CDR3 runs 16 residues. Germline V gives CDR1 SGDLS, CDR2 YYNGEE. The CDR3 region is CASSVPTTGGRDEQFF. CDR3 nucleotides: TGTGCCAGCAGCGTACCAACGACAGGGGGCCGGGATGAGCAGTTCTTC. Drawing the rest from reference TRBV9 and TRBJ2-1, the complete variable domain is DSGVTQTPKHLITATGQRVTLRCSPRSGDLSVYWYQQSLDQGLQFLIQYYNGEERAKGNILERFSAQQFPDLHSELNLSSLELGDSALYFCASSVPTTGGRDEQFFGPGTRLTVL.